This T cell receptor beta chain was sequenced during a study of CDR3 diversity in severe acne. TCRdb re-called the PCR reads with MiXCR, one entry per CDR3 protein. The sample consists of approximately 90,000 distinct CDR3 sequences, approximately 49% of them appearing once. This receptor was taken from a male donor with severe acne vulgaris. Input material: blood.

The CDR3 coding sequence is TGTGCCAGCAGTTTTCAAGGGTTCTACACCTTC. Translation: CASSFQGFYTF. The V call is TRBV12-3 or TRBV12-4, the J call TRBJ1-2; D remains ambiguous. The CDR3 totals 11 residues. Trimming removed 3 bases at V and 10 bases at J, with 9 bases between.